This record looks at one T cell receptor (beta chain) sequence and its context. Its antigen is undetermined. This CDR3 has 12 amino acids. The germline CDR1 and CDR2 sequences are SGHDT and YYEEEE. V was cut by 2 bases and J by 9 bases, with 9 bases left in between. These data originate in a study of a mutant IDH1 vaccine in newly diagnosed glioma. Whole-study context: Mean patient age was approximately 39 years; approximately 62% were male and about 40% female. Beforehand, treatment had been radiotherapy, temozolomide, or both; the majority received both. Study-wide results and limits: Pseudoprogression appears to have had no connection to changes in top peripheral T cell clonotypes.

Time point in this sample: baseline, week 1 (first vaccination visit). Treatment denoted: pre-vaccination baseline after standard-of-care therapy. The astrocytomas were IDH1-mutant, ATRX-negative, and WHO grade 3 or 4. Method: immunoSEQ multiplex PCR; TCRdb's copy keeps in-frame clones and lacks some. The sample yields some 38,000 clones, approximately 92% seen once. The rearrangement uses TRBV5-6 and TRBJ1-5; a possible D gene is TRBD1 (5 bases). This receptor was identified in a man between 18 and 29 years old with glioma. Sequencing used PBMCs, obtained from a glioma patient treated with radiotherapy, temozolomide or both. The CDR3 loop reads CASSLYRRPQHF. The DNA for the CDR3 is TGTGCCAGCAGCTTATACAGGAGGCCCCAGCATTTT. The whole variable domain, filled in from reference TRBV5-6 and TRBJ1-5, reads DAGVTQSPTHLIKTRGQQVTLRCSPKSGHDTVSWYQQALGQGPQFIFQYYEEEERQRGNFPDRFSGHQFPNYSSELNVNALLLGDSALYLCASSLYRRPQHFGDGTRLSIL.